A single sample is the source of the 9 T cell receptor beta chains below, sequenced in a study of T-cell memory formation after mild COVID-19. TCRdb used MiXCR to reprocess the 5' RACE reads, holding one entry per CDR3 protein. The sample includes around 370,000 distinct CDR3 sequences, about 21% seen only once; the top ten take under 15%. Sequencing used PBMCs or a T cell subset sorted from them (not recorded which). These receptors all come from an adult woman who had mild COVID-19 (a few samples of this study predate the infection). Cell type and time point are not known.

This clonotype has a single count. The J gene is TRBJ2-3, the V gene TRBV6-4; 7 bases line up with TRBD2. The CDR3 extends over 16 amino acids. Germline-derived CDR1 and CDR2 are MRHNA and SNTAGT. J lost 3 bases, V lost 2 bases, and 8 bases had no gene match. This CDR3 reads CASSDRGGITTDTQYF. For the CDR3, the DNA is TGTGCCAGCAGTGACCGGGGAGGGATCACGACAGATACGCAGTATTTT.

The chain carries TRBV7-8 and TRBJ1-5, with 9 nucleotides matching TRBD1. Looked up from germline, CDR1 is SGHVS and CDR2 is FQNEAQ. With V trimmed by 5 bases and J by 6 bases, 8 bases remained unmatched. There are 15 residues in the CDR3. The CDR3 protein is CASSAYRDRVQPQHF. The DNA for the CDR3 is TGTGCCAGCAGCGCGTACCGGGACAGGGTTCAGCCCCAGCATTTT.

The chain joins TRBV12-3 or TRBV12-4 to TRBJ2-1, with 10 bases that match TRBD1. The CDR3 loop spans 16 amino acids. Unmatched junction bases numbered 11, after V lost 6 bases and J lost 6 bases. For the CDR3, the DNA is TGTGCCAGCAGCCCATCCCCGGGACAGGGGAGCAATGAGCAGTTCTTC. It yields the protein CASSPSPGQGSNEQFF.

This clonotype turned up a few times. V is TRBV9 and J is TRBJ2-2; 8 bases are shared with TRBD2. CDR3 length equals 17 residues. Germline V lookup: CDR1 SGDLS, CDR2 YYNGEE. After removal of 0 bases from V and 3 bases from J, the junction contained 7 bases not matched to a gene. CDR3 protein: CASSVARREGDTGELFF. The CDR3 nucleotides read TGTGCCAGCAGCGTAGCCCGACGGGAGGGGGACACCGGGGAGCTGTTTTTT. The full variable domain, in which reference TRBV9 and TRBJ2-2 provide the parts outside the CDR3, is DSGVTQTPKHLITATGQRVTLRCSPRSGDLSVYWYQQSLDQGLQFLIQYYNGEERAKGNILERFSAQQFPDLHSELNLSSLELGDSALYFCASSVARREGDTGELFFGEGSRLTVL.

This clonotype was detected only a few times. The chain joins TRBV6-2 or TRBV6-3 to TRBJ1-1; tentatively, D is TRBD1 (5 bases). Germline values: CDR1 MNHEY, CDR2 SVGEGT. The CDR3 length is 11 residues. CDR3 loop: CAARDGGEAFF. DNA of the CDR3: TGTGCTGCACGCGATGGGGGTGAAGCTTTCTTT.

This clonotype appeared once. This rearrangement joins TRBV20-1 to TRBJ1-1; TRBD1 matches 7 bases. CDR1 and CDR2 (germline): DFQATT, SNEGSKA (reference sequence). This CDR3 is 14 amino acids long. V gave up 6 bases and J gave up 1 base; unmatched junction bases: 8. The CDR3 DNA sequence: TGCAGTGCAAGAATAGGGACAGCGAACACTGAAGCTTTCTTT. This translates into CSARIGTANTEAFF.

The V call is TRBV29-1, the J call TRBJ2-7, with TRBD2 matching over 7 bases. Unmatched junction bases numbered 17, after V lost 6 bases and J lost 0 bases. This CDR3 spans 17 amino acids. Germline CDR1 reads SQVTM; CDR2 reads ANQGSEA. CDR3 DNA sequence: TGCAGCGTCTATAACCCCGGGACTACCGGAAGCTCCTACGAGCAGTACTTC. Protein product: CSVYNPGTTGSSYEQYF.

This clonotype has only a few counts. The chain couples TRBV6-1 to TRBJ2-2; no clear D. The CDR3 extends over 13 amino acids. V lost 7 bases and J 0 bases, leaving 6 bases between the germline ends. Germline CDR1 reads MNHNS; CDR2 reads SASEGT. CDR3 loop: CASMEANTGELFF. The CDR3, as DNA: TGTGCCAGCATGGAAGCGAACACCGGGGAGCTGTTTTTT.

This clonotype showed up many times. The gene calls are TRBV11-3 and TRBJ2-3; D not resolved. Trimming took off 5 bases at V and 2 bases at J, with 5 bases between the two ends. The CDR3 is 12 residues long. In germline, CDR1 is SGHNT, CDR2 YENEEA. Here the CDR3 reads CASSLNTDTQYF. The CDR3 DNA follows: TGTGCCAGCAGCCTTAACACAGATACGCAGTATTTT.